This T cell receptor beta chain was profiled in a study of shared clonotypes between healthy human individuals. Germline V gives CDR1 DFQATT, CDR2 SNEGSKA (reference sequence). This CDR3 is built from 11 residues. At deep level, the assay was performed. Splitting of each subset's genomic DNA was done evenly across several immunoSEQ plates. Replicate PCRs were loaded with approximately 300 ng DNA from unsorted PBMC, about 32,000 T cell genomes. Clones were read by immunoSEQ multiplex PCR, and TCRdb kept only the in-frame ones, dropping some. The table includes around 440,000 clones, roughly four fifths detected once. As to this clone: Its matching antigen is unknown.

Regarding the study as a whole: Sharing of clonotypes among donors was expected to vary with sequencing depth.

The sample taken for sequencing was PBMCs. The sequence came from a woman aged 40 to 49 in good health. Some clones in this sample may be carry-over from other donors' samples. The chain recombines TRBV20-1 with TRBJ2-5; D unresolved. The J call may be wrong; the DNA end is better matched by TRBJ2-7. CDR3 sequence reads: CSASSVHEQYF. The CDR3 nucleotides read TGCAGTGCTAGCTCTGTCCACGAGCAGTACTTC.